A single sample gave rise to the 13 T cell receptor beta chains below, sequenced in a study of shared T cell receptors in the human thymus (dated by TCRdb to the early 2020s). Library preparation used the immunoSEQ multiplex PCR assay. Entries here come from immuneACCESS through TCRdb and include only in-frame sequences with V and J called. Some clones fail to appear in such tables; in the studies checked, an unresolved V gene covers under half of the shortfall, and the cause of the remainder is unknown. This sample is represented by 640,000 or so clones; 70% to 90% of them were singletons. The top ten clones comprise more than 0.009% of the sample. These data are also associated with another study on human thymus T cells.

The sequencing sample was made of thymocytes. These receptors were collected from a boy in the first two years of life with a congenital heart defect. Donor details come from another sample of the same person, matched by shared clones.

V usage is TRBV15 and J usage is TRBJ1-1; maybe TRBD1 (5 bases). The germline V and J ends were trimmed by 0 bases and 0 bases, with 11 bases remaining between them. This CDR3 is 16 amino acids long. The germline CDR1 and CDR2 sequences are LNHNV and YYDKDF (reference sequence). CDR3 sequence reads: CATSRDPDSLNTEAFF. CDR3 nucleotides: TGTGCCACCAGCAGAGATCCCGACAGTCTGAACACTGAAGCTTTCTTT.

CDR3 sequence reads: CATSREAGTYEQYF. The CDR3 DNA reads TGTGCCACCAGCAGAGAGGCAGGTACCTACGAGCAGTACTTC. The chain employs TRBV15 and TRBJ2-7; D unclear. The CDR3 totals 14 residues. The germline V and J ends were trimmed by 0 bases and 2 bases, with 8 bases remaining between them. Looked up from germline, CDR1 is LNHNV and CDR2 is YYDKDF (reference sequence).

The genes are TRBV30 and TRBJ1-4; maybe TRBD1 (5 bases). V was pared by 4 bases and J by 4 bases, with 13 bases between. CDR1 GTSNPN and CDR2 SVGIG come from the germline V gene (reference sequence). The CDR3 runs to 14 residues. The CDR3 DNA is TGTGCCTGGACGGAGTGGGGGGTTAATGAAAAACTGTTTTTT. Its protein is CAWTEWGVNEKLFF.

V usage is TRBV15 and J usage is TRBJ1-5, with TRBD1 matching 8 bases. V was clipped by 0 bases and J by 5 bases; unmatched bases: 3. The CDR3 runs to 15 residues. Germline V CDR1 and CDR2: LNHNV, YYDKDF (reference sequence). Here the CDR3 reads CATSRERQGHQPQHF. DNA of the CDR3: TGTGCCACCAGCAGAGAGAGACAGGGGCATCAGCCCCAGCATTTT.

V usage is TRBV4-1 and J usage is TRBJ1-1; 7 nucleotides line up with TRBD1. In germline, CDR1 is MGHRA, CDR2 YSYEKL. The CDR3 runs 20 residues. The ends lost 0 bases at V and 4 bases at J; junction bases unmatched: 20. Here the CDR3 reads CASSQEGGPGQLTSITEAFF. The CDR3 nucleotides are TGCGCCAGCAGCCAAGAAGGAGGTCCGGGACAGTTGACGTCGATCACTGAAGCTTTCTTT.

The CDR3 protein is CASSRDRPVHTGELFF. DNA for the CDR3: TGTGCCAGTAGTAGGGACAGGCCCGTGCACACCGGGGAGCTGTTTTTT. The V gene is TRBV19, the J gene TRBJ2-2; TRBD1 agrees at 8 bases. The CDR3 contains 16 residues. Per germline, CDR1 LNHDA and CDR2 SQIVND (reference sequence). V trimming: 4 bases; J trimming: 3 bases; junction bases outside the gene matches: 7.

CDR3 in DNA: TGTGCCAGCCGGGACAGGGAATATCAGCCCCAGCATTTT. As protein: CASRDREYQPQHF. The chain combines TRBV2 with TRBJ1-5, with 9 bases fitting TRBD1. The trim removed 8 bases at V and 5 bases at J, leaving 4 bases unmatched. This CDR3 has 13 amino acids. The V gene's germline CDR1 is SNHLY and CDR2 FYNNEI.

The chain uses TRBV7-2 and TRBJ2-2; 8 nucleotides match TRBD1. This CDR3 spans 15 amino acids. CDR1 and CDR2 from the germline V gene are SGHTA and FQGNSA. The ends lost 5 bases at V and 4 bases at J; junction bases unmatched: 6. CDR3 nucleotide sequence: TGTGCCAGCAGCCCTCACAGGGGGGTCACCGGGGAGCTGTTTTTT. Encoded protein: CASSPHRGVTGELFF.

This clone was seen only once. The chain joins TRBV30 to TRBJ1-5; D remains unclear. Germline values: CDR1 GTSNPN, CDR2 SVGIG (reference sequence). Trimming shortened V by 3 bases and J by 1 base, and 10 bases separated the two germline ends. The CDR3 is 14 amino acids. In DNA, the CDR3 is TGTGCCTGGAGGCAGGCGGGGAGCAATCAGCCCCAGCATTTT. Translation: CAWRQAGSNQPQHF.

The chain is built from TRBV28 and TRBJ1-2; 8 bases are a match to TRBD1. CDR1 is MDHEN and CDR2 is SYDVKM in the germline V gene. There are 14 residues in the CDR3. The ends lost 2 bases at V and 6 bases at J; junction bases unmatched: 5. The CDR3 region has the DNA TGTGCCAGCAGTTTAGGCGACAGGGGCAATGGCTACACCTTC. This encodes CASSLGDRGNGYTF.

The chain combines TRBV15 with TRBJ2-5, with 13 nucleotides matching TRBD2. This CDR3 spans 17 amino acids. Looked up from germline, CDR1 is LNHNV and CDR2 is YYDKDF (reference sequence). The junction had 11 bases not matched to a gene; V was cut back by 5 bases and J by 5 bases. The CDR3 nucleotides read TGTGCCACCAGCCGGGGACTAGCGGGGACTACCGGGGAGACCCAGTACTTC. Its protein product is CATSRGLAGTTGETQYF.

The CDR3 nucleotides are TGCGCCAGCAGTCGAGGGACAGGGGTGTTGAACACTGAAGCTTTCTTT. Its protein is CASSRGTGVLNTEAFF. The V and J genes are TRBV10-2 and TRBJ1-1, with 10 positions matching TRBD1. The CDR3 totals 16 residues. CDR1 is WSHSY, CDR2 SAAADI, per germline. After removal of 5 bases from V and 0 bases from J, the junction contained 6 bases not matched to a gene.

The chain employs TRBV2 and TRBJ2-3; no clear D. CDR3 length equals 13 residues. The V end was cut by 0 bases, the J end by 6 bases, with 7 bases between. Germline V gives CDR1 SNHLY, CDR2 FYNNEI. Here the CDR3 DNA reads TGTGCCAGCAGTGAAGCCTTGGGCGATACGCAGTATTTT. Its protein is CASSEALGDTQYF.